This T cell receptor (beta chain) was captured by sequencing in a study of beta chain features in type 1 diabetes. Trimming removed 0 bases from V and 7 bases from J, with 23 bases in between. Germline V gene data show CDR1 as SGHRS and CDR2 as YFSETQ. The length of the CDR3 is 17 residues. CD45RO/CCR7/CD25/CD127/CD95/CD27 separated CD4+ naive, central memory, regulatory and stem cell-like memory cells by sorting. The entirety of the isolated RNA underwent reverse transcription, so expressed TCRB transcripts were sequenced. Only in-frame clones appear in the TCRdb table, and some are missing; sequencing was by immunoSEQ multiplex PCR. The sample records about 340,000 clones, approximately 10% being singletons. For this clone: Its antigen is undetermined.

Overall study findings and caveats: TCRB CDR3s from Type 1 diabetes patients were moderately but significantly shorter in all four CD4+ subsets.

The chain couples TRBV5-1 to TRBJ2-7; no clear D gene. Sequences were obtained from central memory CD4+ T cells from blood. This receptor was taken from a man aged 30-40 years with type 1 diabetes. Here the CDR3 DNA reads TGCGCCAGCAGCTTGGCCGGGCAGGCAGGATCGATCAGTGAGCAGTACTTC. This sequence encodes CASSLAGQAGSISEQYF.